The clone carrying this T cell receptor beta chain was counted ten times or more. No antigen is known for it. Amplified regions were TCR beta CDR3 sequences from RNA transcripts. TCR CDR3 regions were first amplified by RT-PCR with HTBI primers. One entry per CDR3 protein, called by TCRdb with MiXCR from the multiplex PCR reads. The sample carries roughly 400,000 distinct CDR3 sequences, 15% to 19% recorded once. The record originates from a study of T cells in Graves' hyperthyroidism and ophthalmopathy. Study observations and caveats: Using 13 V-J features, a model discriminated ophthalmopathy from stable hyperthyroidism.

Deletions cut 7 bases from V and 8 bases from J, with 10 bases between. The germline V gene encodes CDR1 MNHEY and CDR2 SMNVEV (reference sequence). This CDR3 is 11 amino acids long. The receptor's source is a woman between 18 and 29 years old with Graves' hyperthyroidism that later progressed to Graves' ophthalmopathy. Source material: blood. The V gene is TRBV27, the J gene TRBJ2-3; no clear D gene. This CDR3 reads CASKRWGTQYF. The CDR3 bases are TGTGCCAGCAAGAGGTGGGGTACGCAGTATTTT.